The clone carrying this TCR beta chain came up once. Original data processing: Scientists estimated how many nucleated cells there were by amplifying reference gene primers. The protocol was immunoSEQ multiplex PCR, while the TCRdb copy is restricted to in-frame clones and leaves out a portion. That table gives V, J and clone size, and the DNA gave D and trimming. The sample lists approximately 90,000 clones, approximately 90% seen once, with 1.5% to 2% in the top ten. The source of the sample is a study of blood T cell repertoires in COVID-19. In the study overall: Researchers got acute and convalescent COVID-19 samples from the United States, Italy and Spain. Nucleic acid was either cDNA or gDNA, and it came from T cells, B-cell-depleted T cells, or PBMCs.

The material sequenced was peripheral blood. The receptor was derived from a man aged 55 to 70 with acute or convalescent COVID-19.

CDR3 in amino acids: CASSRNQGQSNVLTF. In nucleotides, the CDR3 is TGTGCCAGCAGCCGAAACCAGGGACAGTCCAACGTCCTGACTTTC. The chain combines TRBV7-6 with TRBJ2-6, with 7 nucleotides matching TRBD1. V lost 5 bases and J lost 8; bases outside the gene matches: 9. CDR1 is SGHVS, CDR2 FNYEAQ, per germline. This CDR3 has 15 residues.